This note documents a single T cell receptor beta chain sequence. This entry belongs to a study of blood T cell repertoires in COVID-19. Across the study: Samples of COVID-19 (acute and convalescent) were obtained from the United States, Italy and Spain. PBMCs, B-cell-depleted T cells, or T cells were the source of the cDNA or gDNA that made up the material.

The CDR3 contains 17 residues. Germline values: CDR1 MNHEY, CDR2 SMNVEV (reference sequence). V was clipped by 3 bases and J by 3 bases; unmatched bases: 13. Source study methods: Researchers report that nucleated cell counts were estimated from reference gene primer amplification. Repertoires were generated with immunoSEQ multiplex PCR, while TCRdb's copy carries only in-frame clones and drops some. The D gene and trimming were derived from the DNA, and the V and J assignments and clone size from that table. The table includes 70,000 to 75,000 clones, about 82% detected once. This TCR derives from a woman aged 60-70 years with acute or convalescent COVID-19. This rearrangement joins TRBV27 to TRBJ1-2; 7 bases line up with TRBD1. The material sequenced was peripheral blood. Here the CDR3 reads CASSLSPGQRNYYGYTF. Here the CDR3 DNA reads TGTGCCAGCAGTTTGTCCCCGGGACAGAGGAACTACTATGGCTACACCTTC.